Listed below are T cell receptor beta chains from one sample, sequenced in a study of response to subunit inactivated influenza vaccine. TCRdb analysed the RT-PCR reads with MiXCR anew, one entry per CDR3 protein. The sample holds 500,000 to 550,000 distinct CDR3 sequences, 7.2% seen once. Specimen: PBMCs from blood, collected less than 30 months after vaccination. The source of these receptors is a man in his fifties or sixties who received an inactivated influenza vaccine. Both conserved end residues are part of each CDR3. A D gene is named only where the DNA matches it firmly. Some rows mark clone size as missing; the rest say once, few, many or name a class of expanded clone.

d_call: NA
j_call: TRBJ1-3
v_call: TRBV12-3/TRBV12-4
clone_size: many
cdr3_aa: CASSWDDGNTIYF
cdr3_nt: TGTGCCAGCAGTTGGGATGACGGAAACACCATATATTTT

d_call: TRBD2
j_call: TRBJ2-3
v_call: TRBV4-3
clone_size: many
cdr3_aa: CASSQEWSGGAGDTQYF
cdr3_nt: TGCGCCAGCAGCCAAGAGTGGAGCGGGGGGGCGGGAGATACGCAGTATTTT

d_call: NA
j_call: TRBJ2-5
v_call: TRBV27
clone_size: NA
cdr3_aa: CASRGSGVEETQYF
cdr3_nt: TGTGCCAGCAGGGGCTCGGGGGTAGAAGAGACCCAGTACTTC

d_call: TRBD1
j_call: TRBJ2-5
v_call: TRBV29-1
clone_size: few
cdr3_aa: CSVVATGEWTQYF
cdr3_nt: TGCAGCGTTGTTGCTACAGGGGAATGGACCCAGTACTTC

d_call: TRBD2
j_call: TRBJ2-3
v_call: TRBV20-1
clone_size: many
cdr3_aa: CSASGASGGTDTQYF
cdr3_nt: TGCAGTGCTAGTGGTGCTAGCGGGGGCACAGATACGCAGTATTTT

d_call: NA
j_call: TRBJ2-1
v_call: TRBV30
clone_size: many
cdr3_aa: CACQGQGGINEQFF
cdr3_nt: TGTGCCTGCCAGGGGCAGGGGGGAATCAATGAGCAGTTCTTC

d_call: NA
j_call: TRBJ2-7
v_call: TRBV5-5
clone_size: once
cdr3_aa: CASSSIPSSYEQYF
cdr3_nt: TGTGCCAGCAGCTCTATTCCTTCCTCCTACGAGCAGTACTTC

d_call: NA
j_call: TRBJ2-4
v_call: TRBV27
clone_size: NA
cdr3_aa: CASSSTLAKNIQYF
cdr3_nt: TGTGCCAGCAGTTCCACCCTAGCCAAAAACATTCAGTACTTC

d_call: TRBD2
j_call: TRBJ2-1
v_call: TRBV29-1
clone_size: many
cdr3_aa: CSVNGREGRNEQFF
cdr3_nt: TGCAGCGTTAATGGGCGGGAGGGCCGAAATGAGCAGTTCTTC

d_call: TRBD2
j_call: TRBJ2-1
v_call: TRBV7-2
clone_size: few
cdr3_aa: CASSIAGGVEQFF
cdr3_nt: TGTGCCAGCAGCATAGCGGGAGGGGTTGAGCAGTTCTTC

d_call: NA
j_call: TRBJ2-1
v_call: TRBV24-1
clone_size: many
cdr3_aa: CATSVGTPEQFF
cdr3_nt: TGTGCCACCAGTGTGGGGACCCCGGAGCAGTTCTTC

d_call: NA
j_call: TRBJ2-1
v_call: TRBV7-2
clone_size: NA
cdr3_aa: CASSLMSGLEQFF
cdr3_nt: TGTGCCAGCAGCTTAATGTCTGGGCTCGAGCAGTTCTTC

d_call: TRBD2
j_call: TRBJ2-7
v_call: TRBV4-3
clone_size: few
cdr3_aa: CASSQDGRGSYEQYF
cdr3_nt: TGCGCCAGCAGCCAAGATGGGCGGGGGTCCTACGAGCAGTACTTC

d_call: NA
j_call: TRBJ2-7
v_call: TRBV5-1
clone_size: few
cdr3_aa: CASSLGPGDAYEQYF
cdr3_nt: TGCGCCAGCAGCTTGGGGCCGGGCGACGCCTACGAGCAGTACTTC

d_call: TRBD2
j_call: TRBJ2-5
v_call: TRBV28
clone_size: NA
cdr3_aa: CASRRAGVETQYF
cdr3_nt: TGTGCCAGCAGGAGAGCGGGAGTAGAGACCCAGTACTTC

d_call: NA
j_call: TRBJ1-1
v_call: TRBV12-3/TRBV12-4
clone_size: NA
cdr3_aa: CASGALARFEAFF
cdr3_nt: TGTGCCAGCGGTGCTTTAGCCAGGTTCGAAGCTTTCTTT

d_call: TRBD1
j_call: TRBJ1-3
v_call: TRBV5-1
clone_size: NA
cdr3_aa: CASSLAGTGYGNTIYF
cdr3_nt: TGCGCCAGCAGCTTGGCTGGGACAGGTTACGGAAACACCATATATTTT

d_call: TRBD2
j_call: TRBJ2-7
v_call: TRBV20-1
clone_size: NA
cdr3_aa: CSVRGDLAGPYEQYF
cdr3_nt: TGCAGTGTTAGAGGGGATCTAGCGGGGCCCTACGAGCAGTACTTC

d_call: NA
j_call: TRBJ2-1
v_call: TRBV2
clone_size: many
cdr3_aa: CASNRISSDEQFF
cdr3_nt: TGTGCCAGCAATAGGATATCCTCCGATGAGCAGTTCTTC

d_call: NA
j_call: TRBJ2-1
v_call: TRBV7-2
clone_size: few
cdr3_aa: CASAGGYEQFF
cdr3_nt: TGTGCCAGCGCCGGCGGGTATGAGCAGTTCTTC

d_call: TRBD2
j_call: TRBJ2-6
v_call: TRBV28
clone_size: NA
cdr3_aa: CASSPSGWGGRGGANVLTF
cdr3_nt: TGTGCCAGCAGTCCCAGCGGGTGGGGCGGGAGAGGTGGGGCCAACGTCCTGACTTTC

d_call: NA
j_call: TRBJ2-3
v_call: TRBV7-2
clone_size: many
cdr3_aa: CASSFSGIWTDTQYF
cdr3_nt: TGTGCCAGCAGCTTTTCAGGGATATGGACAGATACGCAGTATTTT

d_call: NA
j_call: TRBJ2-3
v_call: TRBV29-1
clone_size: NA
cdr3_aa: CSVPTGPDTQYF
cdr3_nt: TGCAGCGTCCCTACAGGGCCAGATACGCAGTATTTT